This T cell receptor (beta chain) was obtained from a study of blood T cells in healthy people across ages. The use of a sample-barcoded 5' primer and a J-beta primer mix characterized a second PCR of 7 to 11 cycles. CDR3-containing paired-end reads numbering at least 2.5 million came from each sample. A single record per CDR3 protein comes from TCRdb applying MiXCR to the 5' RACE reads. The table shows 800,000 or so distinct CDR3 sequences, with 62% occurring only once. With 8 bases removed from V and 6 bases from J, the gap between germline ends came to 18 bases. There are 14 residues in the CDR3. Germline CDR1 and CDR2: MDHEN and SYDVKM. General study points: Percentage of naive T cells showed a strong correlation with TCR beta diversity.

The extraction recovered at least 5.5 micrograms of total RNA per sample. A note on this clonotype: Its antigen is as yet unknown.

The sequencing input was blood. The chain employs TRBV28 and TRBJ2-3; D is perhaps TRBD1 (6 bases). This receptor was taken from a man aged 25 to 40 in good health. The CDR3 coding sequence is TGTGCCAGCCAGGGGATTTCCCGTTCGGATACGCAGTATTTT. This gives the protein CASQGISRSDTQYF.